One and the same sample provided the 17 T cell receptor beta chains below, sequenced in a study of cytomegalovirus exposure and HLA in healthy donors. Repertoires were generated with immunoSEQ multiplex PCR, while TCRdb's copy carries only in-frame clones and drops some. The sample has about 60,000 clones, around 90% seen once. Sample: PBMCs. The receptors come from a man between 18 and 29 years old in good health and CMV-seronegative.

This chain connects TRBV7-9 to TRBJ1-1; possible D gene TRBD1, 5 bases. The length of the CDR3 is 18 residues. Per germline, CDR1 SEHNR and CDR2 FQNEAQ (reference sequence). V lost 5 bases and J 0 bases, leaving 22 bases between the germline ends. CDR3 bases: TGTGCCAGCAGCCCCGGCCTGCGCAGGGCTCCCATGAACACTGAAGCTTTCTTT. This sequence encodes CASSPGLRRAPMNTEAFF.

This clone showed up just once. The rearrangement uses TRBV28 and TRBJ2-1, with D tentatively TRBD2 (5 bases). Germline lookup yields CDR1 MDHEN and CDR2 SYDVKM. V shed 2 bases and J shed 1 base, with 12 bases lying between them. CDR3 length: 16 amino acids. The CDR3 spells CASSLVRGWSYNEQFF. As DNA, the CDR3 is TGTGCCAGCAGTTTAGTCCGGGGATGGTCCTACAATGAGCAGTTCTTC.

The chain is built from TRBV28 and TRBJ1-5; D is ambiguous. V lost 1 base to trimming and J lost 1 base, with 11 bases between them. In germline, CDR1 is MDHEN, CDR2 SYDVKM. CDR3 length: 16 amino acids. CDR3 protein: CASSLYQRRSNQPQHF. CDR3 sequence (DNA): TGTGCCAGCAGTTTATACCAACGTCGGAGCAATCAGCCCCAGCATTTT.

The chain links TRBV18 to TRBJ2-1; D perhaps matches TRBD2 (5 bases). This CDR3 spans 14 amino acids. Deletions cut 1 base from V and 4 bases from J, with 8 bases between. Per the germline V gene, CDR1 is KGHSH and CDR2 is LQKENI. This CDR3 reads CASSPQGAYNEQFF. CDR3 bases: TGTGCCAGCTCACCACAGGGAGCGTACAATGAGCAGTTCTTC.

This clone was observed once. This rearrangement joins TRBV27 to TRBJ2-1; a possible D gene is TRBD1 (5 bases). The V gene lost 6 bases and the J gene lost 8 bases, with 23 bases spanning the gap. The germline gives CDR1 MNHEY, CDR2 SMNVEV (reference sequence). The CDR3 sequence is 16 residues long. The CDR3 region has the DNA TGTGCCAGCAGCCTTGTAGGGGCGAGAGATCGCCATGAGCAGTTCTTC. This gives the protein CASSLVGARDRHEQFF.

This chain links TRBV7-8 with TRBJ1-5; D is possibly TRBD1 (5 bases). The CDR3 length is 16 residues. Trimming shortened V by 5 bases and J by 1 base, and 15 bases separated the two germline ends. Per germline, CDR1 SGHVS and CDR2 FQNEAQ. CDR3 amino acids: CASSLLGAASNQPQHF. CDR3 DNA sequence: TGTGCCAGCAGCCTGTTAGGGGCGGCGAGCAATCAGCCCCAGCATTTT.

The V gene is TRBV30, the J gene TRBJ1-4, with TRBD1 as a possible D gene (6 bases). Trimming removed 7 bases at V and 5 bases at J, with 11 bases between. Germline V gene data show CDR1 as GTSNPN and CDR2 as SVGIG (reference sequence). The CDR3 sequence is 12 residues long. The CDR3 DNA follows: TGTGCCTTGGACAGAAAGAATGAAAAACTGTTTTTT. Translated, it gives CALDRKNEKLFF.

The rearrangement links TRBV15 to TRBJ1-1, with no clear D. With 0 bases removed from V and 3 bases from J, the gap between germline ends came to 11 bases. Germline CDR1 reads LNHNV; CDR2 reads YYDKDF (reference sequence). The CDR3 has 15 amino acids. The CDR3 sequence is CATSRESPPDTEAFF. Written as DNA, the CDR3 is TGTGCCACCAGCAGAGAAAGTCCCCCGGACACTGAAGCTTTCTTT.

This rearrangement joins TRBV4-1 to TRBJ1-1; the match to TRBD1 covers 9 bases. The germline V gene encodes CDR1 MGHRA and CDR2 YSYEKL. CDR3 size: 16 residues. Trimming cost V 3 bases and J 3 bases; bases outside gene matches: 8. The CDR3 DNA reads TGCGCCAGCAGCCAGATAAGACAGGGGGGAGACACTGAAGCTTTCTTT. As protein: CASSQIRQGGDTEAFF.

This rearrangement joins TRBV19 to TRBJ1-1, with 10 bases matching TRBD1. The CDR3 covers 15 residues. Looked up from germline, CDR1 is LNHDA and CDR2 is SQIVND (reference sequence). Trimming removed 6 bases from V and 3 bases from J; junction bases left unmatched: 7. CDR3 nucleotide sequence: TGTGCCAGTAGGGCGGACAGGGGGGTCTACACTGAAGCTTTCTTT. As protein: CASRADRGVYTEAFF.

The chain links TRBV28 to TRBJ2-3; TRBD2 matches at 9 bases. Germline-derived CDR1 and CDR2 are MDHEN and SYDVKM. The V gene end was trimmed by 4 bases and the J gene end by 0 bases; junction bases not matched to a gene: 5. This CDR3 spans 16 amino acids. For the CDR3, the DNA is TGTGCCAGCAGTTCACTAGCGGGTACTAGCACAGATACGCAGTATTTT. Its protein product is CASSSLAGTSTDTQYF.

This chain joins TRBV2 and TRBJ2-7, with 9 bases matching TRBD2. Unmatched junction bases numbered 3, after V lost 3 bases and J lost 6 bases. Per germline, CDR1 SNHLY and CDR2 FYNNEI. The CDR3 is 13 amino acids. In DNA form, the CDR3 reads TGTGCCAGCAGTGAGGGACTAGCCCCCGAGCAGTACTTC. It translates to CASSEGLAPEQYF.

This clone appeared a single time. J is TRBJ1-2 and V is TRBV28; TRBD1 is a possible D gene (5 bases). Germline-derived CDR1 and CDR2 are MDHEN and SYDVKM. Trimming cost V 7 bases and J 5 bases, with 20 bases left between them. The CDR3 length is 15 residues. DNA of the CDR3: TGTGCCAGCAAGTTTAGGGGCGTTACTATTTATGGCTACACCTTC. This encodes CASKFRGVTIYGYTF.

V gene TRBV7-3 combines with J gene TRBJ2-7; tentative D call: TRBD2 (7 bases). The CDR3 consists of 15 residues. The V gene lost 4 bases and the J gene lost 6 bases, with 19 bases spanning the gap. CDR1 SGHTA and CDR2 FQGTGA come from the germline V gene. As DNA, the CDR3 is TGTGCCAGCAGCTCCCGGGGAGGGGGGGAAGCCGAGCAGTACTTC. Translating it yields CASSSRGGGEAEQYF.

The CDR3 sequence: CASSVSSSGNTIYF. The CDR3 DNA reads TGTGCCAGCAGCGTTTCGAGCTCTGGAAACACCATATATTTT. This sequence joins TRBV9 and TRBJ1-3; D is ambiguous. Germline assignment: CDR1 SGDLS and CDR2 YYNGEE. The V and J ends lost 2 bases and 0 bases respectively, with 6 bases between them. This CDR3 is built from 14 residues.

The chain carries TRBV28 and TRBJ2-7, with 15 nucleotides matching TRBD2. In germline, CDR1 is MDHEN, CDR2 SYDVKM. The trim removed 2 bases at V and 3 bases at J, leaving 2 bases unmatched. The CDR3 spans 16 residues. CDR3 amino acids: CASSLPGLAGGYEQYF. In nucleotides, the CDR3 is TGTGCCAGCAGTTTACCGGGACTAGCGGGAGGCTACGAGCAGTACTTC.

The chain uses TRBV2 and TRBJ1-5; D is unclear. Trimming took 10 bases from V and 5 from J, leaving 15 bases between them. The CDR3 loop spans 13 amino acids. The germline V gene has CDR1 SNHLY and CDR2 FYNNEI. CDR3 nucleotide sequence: TGTGCCACCACAATAAACAGATATCAGCCCCAGCATTTT. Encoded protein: CATTINRYQPQHF.